This TCR beta chain is from a study of blood T cell repertoires in COVID-19. Study context: Acute-phase and convalescent COVID-19 samples originated in the United States, Italy and Spain.

Profiled with immunoSEQ multiplex PCR; TCRdb holds only in-frame clones, not every one. The table shows some 100,000 clones, with about nine tenths occurring only once. Germline CDR1 reads SGHNT; CDR2 reads YENEEA. V was shortened by 1 base and J by 3 bases, with 6 bases between the two germline ends. The CDR3 covers 13 residues. The chain joins TRBV11-3 to TRBJ1-2; no clear D gene. The clonotype was recovered from a man in his 70s with acute or convalescent COVID-19. The sequencing input was peripheral blood. CDR3 DNA: TGTGCCAGCAGCTTAGGCAGTCACTATGGCTACACCTTC. Residues: CASSLGSHYGYTF.